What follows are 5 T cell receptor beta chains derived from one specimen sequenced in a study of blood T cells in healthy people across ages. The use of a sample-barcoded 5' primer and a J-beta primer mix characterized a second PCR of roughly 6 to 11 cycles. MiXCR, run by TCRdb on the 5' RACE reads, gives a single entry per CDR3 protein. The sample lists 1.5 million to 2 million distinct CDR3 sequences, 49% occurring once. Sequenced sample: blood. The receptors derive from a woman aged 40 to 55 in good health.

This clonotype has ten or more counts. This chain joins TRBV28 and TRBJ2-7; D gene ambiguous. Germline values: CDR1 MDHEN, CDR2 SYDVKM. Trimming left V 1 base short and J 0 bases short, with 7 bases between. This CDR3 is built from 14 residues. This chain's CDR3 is CASSLSIGSYEQYF. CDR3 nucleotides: TGTGCCAGCAGTTTATCGATCGGCTCCTACGAGCAGTACTTC.

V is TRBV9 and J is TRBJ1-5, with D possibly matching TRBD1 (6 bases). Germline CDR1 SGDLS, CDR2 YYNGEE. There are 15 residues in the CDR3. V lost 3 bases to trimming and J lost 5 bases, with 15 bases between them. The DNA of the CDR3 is TGTGCCAGCAGCGGAGGGCAGGGGTTTTATCAGCCCCAGCATTTT. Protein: CASSGGQGFYQPQHF.

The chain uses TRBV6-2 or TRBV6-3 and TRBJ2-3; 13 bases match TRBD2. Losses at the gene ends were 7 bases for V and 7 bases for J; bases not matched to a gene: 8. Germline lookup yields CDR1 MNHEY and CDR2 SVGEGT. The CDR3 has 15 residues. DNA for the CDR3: TGTGCCAGCACCATTACTAGCGGGGGGGCAAATACGCAGTATTTT. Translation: CASTITSGGANTQYF.

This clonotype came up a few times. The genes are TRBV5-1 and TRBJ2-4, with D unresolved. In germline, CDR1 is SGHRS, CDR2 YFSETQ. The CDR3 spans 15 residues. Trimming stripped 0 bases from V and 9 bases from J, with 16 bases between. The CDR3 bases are TGCGCCAGCAGCTTGGAGTTGGGGATGGCTGCCATTCAGTACTTC. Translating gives CASSLELGMAAIQYF.

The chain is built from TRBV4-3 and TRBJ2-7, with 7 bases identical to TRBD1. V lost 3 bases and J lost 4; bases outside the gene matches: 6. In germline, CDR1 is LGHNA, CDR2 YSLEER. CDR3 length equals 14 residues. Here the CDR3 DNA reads TGCGCCAGCAGCCACGATGAACAGGGGTACGAGCAGTACTTC. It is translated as CASSHDEQGYEQYF.